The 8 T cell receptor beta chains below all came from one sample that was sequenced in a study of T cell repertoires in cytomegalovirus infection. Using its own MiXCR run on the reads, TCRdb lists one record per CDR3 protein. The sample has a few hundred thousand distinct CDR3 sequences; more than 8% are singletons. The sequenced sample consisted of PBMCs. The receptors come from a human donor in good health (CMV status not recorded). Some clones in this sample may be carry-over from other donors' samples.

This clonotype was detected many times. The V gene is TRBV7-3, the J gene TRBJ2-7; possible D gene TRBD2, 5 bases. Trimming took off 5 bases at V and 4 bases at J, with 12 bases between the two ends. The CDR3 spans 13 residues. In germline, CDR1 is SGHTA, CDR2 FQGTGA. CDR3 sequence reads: CASSLNAGYEQYF. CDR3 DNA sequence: TGTGCCAGCAGCCTAAACGCGGGTTACGAGCAGTACTTC.

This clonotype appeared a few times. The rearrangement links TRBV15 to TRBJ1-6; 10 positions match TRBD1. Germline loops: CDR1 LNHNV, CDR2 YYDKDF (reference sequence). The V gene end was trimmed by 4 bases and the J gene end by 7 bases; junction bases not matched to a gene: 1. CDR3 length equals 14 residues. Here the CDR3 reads CATSTDRGNSPLHF. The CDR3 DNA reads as TGTGCCACCAGCACGGACAGGGGGAATTCACCCCTCCACTTT.

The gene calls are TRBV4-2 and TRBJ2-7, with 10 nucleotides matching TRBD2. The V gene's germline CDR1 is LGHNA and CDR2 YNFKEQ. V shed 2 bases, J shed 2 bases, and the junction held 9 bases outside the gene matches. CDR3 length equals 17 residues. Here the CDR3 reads CASSQYAGLAEPYEQYF. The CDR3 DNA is TGTGCCAGCAGCCAATACGCCGGACTAGCGGAACCCTACGAGCAGTACTTC.

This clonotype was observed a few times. As DNA, the CDR3 is TGTGCCAGCAGCTGGGACAGCAACTATGGCTACACCTTC. It encodes CASSWDSNYGYTF. The V call is TRBV7-9, the J call TRBJ1-2, with TRBD1 matching 7 bases. Trimming at V came to 4 bases and at J to 2 bases, leaving 1 base not matched to a gene. The CDR3 length is 13 residues. The germline gives CDR1 SEHNR, CDR2 FQNEAQ (reference sequence).

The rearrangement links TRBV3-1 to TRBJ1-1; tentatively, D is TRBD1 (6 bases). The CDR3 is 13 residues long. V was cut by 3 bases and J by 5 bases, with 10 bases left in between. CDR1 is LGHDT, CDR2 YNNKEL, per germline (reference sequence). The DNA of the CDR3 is TGTGCCAGCAGCCAGGGGGCAGGTACTGAAGCTTTCTTT. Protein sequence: CASSQGAGTEAFF.

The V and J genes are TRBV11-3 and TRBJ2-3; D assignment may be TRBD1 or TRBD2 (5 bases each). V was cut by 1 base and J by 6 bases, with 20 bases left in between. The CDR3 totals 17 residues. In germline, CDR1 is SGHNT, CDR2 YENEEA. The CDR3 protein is CASSLGPGQAEGDTQYF. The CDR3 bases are TGTGCCAGCAGCTTAGGTCCTGGGCAGGCCGAGGGGGATACGCAGTATTTT. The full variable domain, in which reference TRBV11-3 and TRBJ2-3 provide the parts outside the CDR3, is EAGVVQSPRYKIIEKKQPVAFWCNPISGHNTLYWYLQNLGQGPELLIRYENEEAVDDSQLPKDRFSAERLKGVDSTLKIQPAELGDSAVYLCASSLGPGQAEGDTQYFGPGTRLTVL.

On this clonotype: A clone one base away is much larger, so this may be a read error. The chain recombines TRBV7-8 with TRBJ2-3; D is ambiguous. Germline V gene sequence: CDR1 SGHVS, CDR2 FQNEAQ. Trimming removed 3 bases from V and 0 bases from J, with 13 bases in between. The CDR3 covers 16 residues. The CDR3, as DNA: TGTGCCAGCAGCTTTGAAGGCCTGACCAGCACAGATACGCAGTATTTT. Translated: CASSFEGLTSTDTQYF.

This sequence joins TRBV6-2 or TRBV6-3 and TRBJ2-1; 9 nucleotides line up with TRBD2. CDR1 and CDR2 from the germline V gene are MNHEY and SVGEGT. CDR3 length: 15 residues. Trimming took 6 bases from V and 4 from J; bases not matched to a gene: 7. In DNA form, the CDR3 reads TGTGCCAGCAGCCTTGCTAGCGGGGAATACAATGAGCAGTTCTTC. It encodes CASSLASGEYNEQFF.